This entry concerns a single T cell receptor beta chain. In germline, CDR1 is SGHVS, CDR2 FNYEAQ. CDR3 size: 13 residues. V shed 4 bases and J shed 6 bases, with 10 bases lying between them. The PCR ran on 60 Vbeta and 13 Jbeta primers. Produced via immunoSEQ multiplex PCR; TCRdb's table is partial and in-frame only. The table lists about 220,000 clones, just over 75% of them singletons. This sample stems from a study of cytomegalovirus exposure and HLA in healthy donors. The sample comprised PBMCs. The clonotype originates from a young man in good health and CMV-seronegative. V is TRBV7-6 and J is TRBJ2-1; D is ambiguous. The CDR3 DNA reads TGTGCCAGCAGCTCGACTCAAATCAATGAGCAGTTCTTC. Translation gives CASSSTQINEQFF.